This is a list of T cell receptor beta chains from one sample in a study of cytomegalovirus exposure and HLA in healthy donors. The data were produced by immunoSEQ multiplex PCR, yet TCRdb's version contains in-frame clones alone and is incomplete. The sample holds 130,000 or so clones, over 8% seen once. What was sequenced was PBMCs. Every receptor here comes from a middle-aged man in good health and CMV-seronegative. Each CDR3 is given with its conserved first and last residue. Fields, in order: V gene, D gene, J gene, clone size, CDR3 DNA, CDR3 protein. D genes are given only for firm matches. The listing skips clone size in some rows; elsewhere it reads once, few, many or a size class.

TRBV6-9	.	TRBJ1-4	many	TGTGCCAGCAGTTCCGCCGGGACAAGTGGAGAAAAACTGTTTTTT	CASSSAGTSGEKLFF
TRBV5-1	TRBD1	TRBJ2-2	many	TGCGCCAGCAGCTTGGCTCTCCGGACAGGACCCACCGGGGAGCTGTTTTTT	CASSLALRTGPTGELFF
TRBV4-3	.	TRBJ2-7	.	TGCGCCAGCAGCCAGACAGAGTTCTACGAGCAGTACTTC	CASSQTEFYEQYF
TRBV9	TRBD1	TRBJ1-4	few	TGTGCCAGCAGCCCCTCCGGGACAGGTCGTGAAAAACTGTTTTTT	CASSPSGTGREKLFF
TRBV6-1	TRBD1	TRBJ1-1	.	TGTGCCAGCAGCACCGACAGGGGGGGGAACACTGAAGCTTTCTTT	CASSTDRGGNTEAFF
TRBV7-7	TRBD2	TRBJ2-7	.	TGTGCCAGCAGCCCCAGCGGGGGCGCGGGGGAGCAGTACTTC	CASSPSGGAGEQYF
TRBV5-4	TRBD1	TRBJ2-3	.	TGTGCCAGCAGTACTCCTGGGACAGCCACAGATACGCAGTATTTT	CASSTPGTATDTQYF
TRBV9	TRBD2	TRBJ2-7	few	TGTGCCAGCAGCGTAGAAGCGGGGGGGCCTGGCGAGCAGTACTTC	CASSVEAGGPGEQYF
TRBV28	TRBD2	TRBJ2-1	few	TGTGCCAGCACCCGTGCGGGGGGCACCTACAATGAGCAGTTCTTC	CASTRAGGTYNEQFF
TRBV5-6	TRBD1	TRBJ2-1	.	TGTGCCAGCAGCTCGGGGACAGGGAGCTCCTACAATGAGCAGTTCTTC	CASSSGTGSSYNEQFF
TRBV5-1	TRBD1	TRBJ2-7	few	TGCGCCAGCAGGACCGGGACAGGGAGGAACGAGCAGTACTTC	CASRTGTGRNEQYF
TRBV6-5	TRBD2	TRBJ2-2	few	TGTGCCAGCAGTTACGGGACTAGACCCGGGGAGCTGTTTTTT	CASSYGTRPGELFF
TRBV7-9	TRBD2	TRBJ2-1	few	TGTGCCAGCAGCTTAGGCAGCGGGGGGGCTCTTGAGAATGAGCAGTTCTTC	CASSLGSGGALENEQFF
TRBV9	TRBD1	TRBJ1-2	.	TGTGCCAGCAGCGTAGCCGCCACCTCAGGGGGCCCTGGCTACACCTTC	CASSVAATSGGPGYTF
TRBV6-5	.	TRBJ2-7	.	TGTGCCAGCAGACACTCCTACGAGCAGTACTTC	CASRHSYEQYF
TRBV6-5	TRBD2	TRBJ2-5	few	TGTGCCAGCAGTAATAGCGGGGGGGCCATGGCCCAGTACTTC	CASSNSGGAMAQYF
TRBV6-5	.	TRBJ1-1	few	TGTGCCAGCAGCATGGCACAGGGATGGAACACTGAAGCTTTCTTT	CASSMAQGWNTEAFF
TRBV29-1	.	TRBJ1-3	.	TGCAGCGTTGAAGATCGGGAGGCCGGAGACTCTGGAAACACCATATATTTT	CSVEDREAGDSGNTIYF
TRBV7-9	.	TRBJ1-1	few	TGTGCCAGCAGCCCCGAGGGGGGGCGGAGCACTGAAGCTTTCTTT	CASSPEGGRSTEAFF
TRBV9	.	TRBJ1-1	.	TGTGCCAGCAGCGTAGCCGGGGGGGGAGGTGAAGCTTTCTTT	CASSVAGGGGEAFF